Below, 11 T cell receptor beta chains from the same sample are listed, as sequenced in a study of cytomegalovirus exposure and HLA in healthy donors. PCR primers comprised 60 Vbeta and 13 Jbeta primers. Measured with immunoSEQ multiplex PCR; TCRdb has only the in-frame clones, and not every one. The sample gives about 200,000 clones, 75% to 90% of which show up once; around 0.31% is in the top ten. Sequenced input: PBMCs. These TCRs come from a woman in her 30s in good health and CMV-seronegative.

Only a few counts were recorded for this clone. The J gene is TRBJ2-1, the V gene TRBV5-1, with 11 bases matching TRBD2. Germline CDR1 reads SGHRS; CDR2 reads YFSETQ. The CDR3 has 19 amino acids. V dropped 4 bases and J dropped 3; count of bases not matched to a gene: 15. CDR3 nucleotide sequence: TGCGCCAGCAGCCCCCCGGGACTAGCGGACGAAGGGGTCTACAATGAGCAGTTCTTC. Translating gives CASSPPGLADEGVYNEQFF.

The chain employs TRBV18 and TRBJ2-5; TRBD1 matches 10 bases. The CDR3 runs to 17 residues. With V trimmed by 3 bases and J by 5 bases, 12 bases remained unmatched. Germline V gene sequence: CDR1 KGHSH, CDR2 LQKENI. CDR3 residues: CASSPKTGGTIGETQYF. The CDR3 nucleotides are TGTGCCAGCTCACCTAAGACAGGGGGCACGATTGGGGAGACCCAGTACTTC. Filled out from reference TRBV18 and TRBJ2-5, the complete variable domain reads NAGVMQNPRHLVRRRGQEARLRCSPMKGHSHVYWYRQLPEEGLKFMVYLQKENIIDESGMPKERFSAEFPKEGPSILRIQQVVRGDSAAYFCASSPKTGGTIGETQYFGPGTRLLVL.

This chain's CDR3 is CATSRGVVGQNTGELFF. CDR3 coding DNA: TGTGCCACCAGCAGAGGGGTTGTGGGACAGAACACCGGGGAGCTGTTTTTT. The chain joins TRBV15 to TRBJ2-2; weak D call: TRBD1 (6 bases). The germline gives CDR1 LNHNV, CDR2 YYDKDF (reference sequence). Trimming pared 1 base from V and 1 base from J, leaving 13 bases between. The CDR3 consists of 17 residues.

This clone has just a few counts. The rearrangement joins TRBV4-1 to TRBJ2-7; tentative D call: TRBD2 (5 bases). The CDR3 has 19 amino acids. The V gene lost 4 bases and the J gene lost 0 bases, with 25 bases spanning the gap. Germline CDR1 reads MGHRA; CDR2 reads YSYEKL. Here the CDR3 DNA reads TGCGCCAGCAGCCCCCAGTTCACTAGTTGGACTTCGAGCTCCTACGAGCAGTACTTC. Encoded protein: CASSPQFTSWTSSSYEQYF.

The chain recombines TRBV15 with TRBJ2-2, with TRBD1 identical over 10 bases. In germline, CDR1 is LNHNV, CDR2 YYDKDF (reference sequence). The V segment lost 0 bases and the J segment 7 bases; nucleotides outside the gene matches: 8. The CDR3 consists of 17 residues. The CDR3, as DNA: TGTGCCACCAGCAGAGACCTGACAGGGGGCGGATTCGGGGAGCTGTTTTTT. Its translation is CATSRDLTGGGFGELFF. Supplemented by reference TRBV15 and TRBJ2-2, the full variable domain reads DAMVIQNPRYQVTQFGKPVTLSCSQTLNHNVMYWYQQKSSQAPKLLFHYYDKDFNNEADTPDNFQSRRPNTSFCFLDIRSPGLGDTAMYLCATSRDLTGGGFGELFFGEGSRLTVL.

The genes are TRBV29-1 and TRBJ2-7, with D perhaps matching TRBD2 (7 bases). V was pared by 4 bases and J by 3 bases, with 13 bases between. CDR1 and CDR2 from the germline V gene are SQVTM and ANQGSEA. The CDR3 sequence is 13 residues long. As DNA, the CDR3 is TGCAGCGTTGGAGGGGGGGACCTCTACGAGCAGTACTTC. The encoded protein is CSVGGGDLYEQYF.

This chain links TRBV28 with TRBJ2-7, with a weak D call TRBD2 (5 bases). Germline loops: CDR1 MDHEN, CDR2 SYDVKM. V shed 1 base and J shed 2 bases, with 18 bases lying between them. This CDR3 has 17 amino acids. CDR3 residues: CASSLLLRRAPTYEQYF. The DNA of the CDR3 is TGTGCCAGCAGTTTATTGCTTCGGCGGGCGCCCACCTACGAGCAGTACTTC.

CDR3 sequence reads: CASSRDRGQGYGYTF. The DNA of the CDR3 is TGTGCCAGCAGCCGAGACAGGGGGCAAGGCTATGGCTACACCTTC. The V gene is TRBV6-5, the J gene TRBJ1-2, with 10 bases aligning to TRBD1. Germline lookup yields CDR1 MNHEY and CDR2 SVGAGI. The CDR3 covers 15 residues. J lost 4 bases, V lost 6 bases, and 8 bases had no gene match.

This chain connects TRBV2 to TRBJ2-7; TRBD1 matches 7 bases. The germline V gene has CDR1 SNHLY and CDR2 FYNNEI. V shed 2 bases, J shed 2 bases, and the junction held 6 bases outside the gene matches. This CDR3 spans 15 amino acids. CDR3 residues: CASSETGQSTYEQYF. Written as DNA, the CDR3 is TGTGCCAGCAGTGAAACGGGACAGTCAACCTACGAGCAGTACTTC.

This chain uses TRBV5-1 with TRBJ1-1, with D hard to call. Germline CDR1 reads SGHRS; CDR2 reads YFSETQ. The V gene lost 0 bases and the J gene lost 3 bases, with 12 bases spanning the gap. The CDR3 extends over 15 amino acids. The CDR3 DNA follows: TGCGCCAGCAGCTTGGTAGGGAGACGGGACACTGAAGCTTTCTTT. This codes for CASSLVGRRDTEAFF.

This sequence joins TRBV11-2 and TRBJ1-1, with 11 bases that match TRBD1. Germline V CDR1 and CDR2: SGHAT, FQNNGV. The CDR3 extends over 15 amino acids. Trimming took 5 bases from V and 6 from J; bases not matched to a gene: 8. DNA of the CDR3: TGTGCCAGCAGCCACCGAGGGACAGGGGGTCCTGAAGCTTTCTTT. Amino acids: CASSHRGTGGPEAFF.